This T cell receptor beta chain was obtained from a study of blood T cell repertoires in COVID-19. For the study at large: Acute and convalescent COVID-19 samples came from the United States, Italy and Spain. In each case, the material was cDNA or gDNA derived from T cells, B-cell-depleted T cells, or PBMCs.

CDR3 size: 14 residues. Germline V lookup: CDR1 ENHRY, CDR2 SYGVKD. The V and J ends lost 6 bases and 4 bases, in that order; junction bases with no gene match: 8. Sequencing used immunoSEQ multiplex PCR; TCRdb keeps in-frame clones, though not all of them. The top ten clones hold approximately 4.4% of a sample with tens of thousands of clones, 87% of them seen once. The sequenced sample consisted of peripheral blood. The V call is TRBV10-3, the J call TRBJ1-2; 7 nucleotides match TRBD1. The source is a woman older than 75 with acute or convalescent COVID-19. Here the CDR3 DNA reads TGTGCCATCAGAGATTCCGGGACAGCCTATGGCTACACCTTC. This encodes CAIRDSGTAYGYTF.